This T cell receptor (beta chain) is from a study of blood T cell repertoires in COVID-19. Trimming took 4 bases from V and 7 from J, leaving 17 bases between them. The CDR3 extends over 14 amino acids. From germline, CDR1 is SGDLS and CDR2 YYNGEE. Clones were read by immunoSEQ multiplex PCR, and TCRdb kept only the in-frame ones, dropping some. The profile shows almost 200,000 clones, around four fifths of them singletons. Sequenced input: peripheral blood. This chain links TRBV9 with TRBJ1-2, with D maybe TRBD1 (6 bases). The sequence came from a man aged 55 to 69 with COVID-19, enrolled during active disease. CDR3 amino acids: CASSPQTGGGGYTF. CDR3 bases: TGTGCCAGCAGCCCACAGACAGGAGGCGGTGGCTACACCTTC.